A single sample is the source of the 23 T cell receptor beta chains below, sequenced in a study of blood T cell repertoires in COVID-19. Here immunoSEQ multiplex PCR was the method, and the copy in TCRdb shows in-frame clones only, minus some. The sample lists some 240,000 clones, about 88% occurring once. The sequenced material came from PBMCs or T cells enriched from blood (not recorded which). Receptors were obtained from a man aged 30 to 45 with acute COVID-19.

The chain joins TRBV7-6 to TRBJ2-6, with TRBD2 as a possible D gene (6 bases). This CDR3 region has 15 residues. Germline CDR1 reads SGHVS; CDR2 reads FNYEAQ. Between the trimmed V and J ends, which lost 5 bases and 2 bases, there was a span of 10 bases. The CDR3, as DNA: TGTGCCAGCAGCCCGGGACTGACTGGGGCCAACGTCCTGACTTTC. It codes for CASSPGLTGANVLTF. The variable domain in full, with the rest retrieved from reference TRBV7-6 and TRBJ2-6, is GAGVSQSPRYKVTKRGQDVALRCDPISGHVSLYWYRQALGQGPEFLTYFNYEAQQDKSGLPNDRFSAERPEGSISTLTIQRTEQRDSAMYRCASSPGLTGANVLTFGAGSRLTVL.

Turning to this clone: The junction departs from germline at one end; a sequencing error may be responsible. This sequence joins TRBV5-1 and TRBJ1-2; 9 bases align to TRBD1. Germline CDR1 and CDR2: SGHRS and YFSETQ. This CDR3 spans 17 amino acids. The CDR3: CASSLKPTGGNNYGYTF. The DNA of the CDR3 is TGTGCCAGCAGCTTAAAACCGACAGGGGGTAACAACTATGGCTACACCTTC. The variable domain in full, completed from reference TRBV5-1 and TRBJ1-2, reads KAGVTQTPRYLIKTRGQQVTLSCSPISGHRSVSWYQQTPGQGLQFLFEYFSETQRNKGNFPGRFSGRQFSNSRSEMNVSTLELGDSALYLCASSLKPTGGNNYGYTFGSGTRLTVV.

This sequence joins TRBV15 and TRBJ1-5, with D perhaps TRBD1 (6 bases). This CDR3 spans 15 amino acids. With 1 base removed from V and 3 bases from J, the gap between germline ends came to 10 bases. Germline assignment: CDR1 LNHNV and CDR2 YYDKDF (reference sequence). The chain's CDR3 is CATSRAWTDNQPQHF. In nucleotides, the CDR3 is TGTGCCACCAGCAGAGCGTGGACAGACAATCAGCCCCAGCATTTT.

This clone has a single count. The CDR3 DNA sequence: TGTGCCAGCAGTTTATTCAGATACACTGAAGCTTTCTTT. Residues: CASSLFRYTEAFF. V usage is TRBV28 and J usage is TRBJ1-1; D unresolved. The CDR3 is 13 amino acids. The germline V gene encodes CDR1 MDHEN and CDR2 SYDVKM. V lost 1 base and J lost 3, with 6 bases in between.

V is TRBV7-6 and J is TRBJ2-1; D is ambiguous. The CDR3 totals 15 residues. Looked up from germline, CDR1 is SGHVS and CDR2 is FNYEAQ. V was clipped by 0 bases and J by 1 base, with 7 bases between them. The CDR3 loop reads CASSLAADSYNEQFF. DNA of the CDR3: TGTGCCAGCAGCTTAGCGGCTGATTCCTACAATGAGCAGTTCTTC.

The rearrangement links TRBV7-2 to TRBJ2-4, with 11 bases lining up with TRBD2. This CDR3 is built from 19 residues. The trim removed 2 bases at V and 6 bases at J, leaving 15 bases unmatched. The germline CDR1 and CDR2 sequences are SGHTA and FQGNSA. CDR3 in amino acids: CASSLLAGGGGGVVNIQYF. As DNA, the CDR3 is TGTGCCAGCAGCTTACTAGCGGGAGGAGGAGGTGGAGTGGTAAACATTCAGTACTTC.

This chain links TRBV28 with TRBJ1-2; perhaps TRBD1 as D (6 bases). The CDR3 sequence is 14 residues long. V lost 3 bases and J lost 3, with 11 bases in between. CDR1 MDHEN and CDR2 SYDVKM come from the germline V gene. CDR3 sequence (DNA): TGTGCCAGCAGTTTTTCCTCAGGGGACTATGGCTACACCTTC. This sequence encodes CASSFSSGDYGYTF.

A single count supports this clone. The sample holds other DNA sequences that translate to the same CDR3. The V call is TRBV28, the J call TRBJ1-2, with D unclear. Trimming stripped 2 bases from V and 4 bases from J, with 5 bases between. CDR1 and CDR2 from the germline V gene are MDHEN and SYDVKM. There are 12 residues in the CDR3. The CDR3 protein is CASSLPGYGYTF. The CDR3 DNA sequence: TGTGCCAGCAGTTTACCAGGCTATGGCTACACCTTC.

This sequence joins TRBV6-2 or TRBV6-3 and TRBJ2-7, with TRBD2 matching over 11 bases. CDR3 length: 15 amino acids. Per the germline V gene, CDR1 is MNHEY and CDR2 is SVGEGT. V dropped 6 bases and J dropped 7; count of bases not matched to a gene: 11. The CDR3 DNA follows: TGTGCCAGCAGACCTACTAGCGGGAGTCTGGGGGAGCAGTACGTC. Translating it yields CASRPTSGSLGEQYV.

The table lists this clone with a count of one. The chain couples TRBV4-1 to TRBJ1-2, with 12 positions matching TRBD1. Trimming removed 2 bases from V and 8 bases from J; junction bases left unmatched: 9. Germline lookup yields CDR1 MGHRA and CDR2 YSYEKL. This CDR3 region has 16 residues. CDR3 sequence: CASSQPGQGAGRGYTF. The DNA of the CDR3 is TGCGCCAGCAGCCAACCGGGACAGGGGGCGGGTCGCGGCTACACCTTC.

The chain joins TRBV28 to TRBJ2-5; 13 bases line up with TRBD2. With 5 bases clipped from V and 0 bases from J, the junction kept 6 bases outside the gene matches. Germline V CDR1 and CDR2: MDHEN, SYDVKM. The CDR3 consists of 17 residues. As DNA, the CDR3 is TGTGCCAGCAGTCCCCCGACTAGCGGGAGGTACCAAGAGACCCAGTACTTC. This sequence encodes CASSPPTSGRYQETQYF.

This sequence joins TRBV6-1 and TRBJ1-5; 10 bases are shared with TRBD1. V lost 3 bases to trimming and J lost 8 bases; unmatched junction nucleotides: 10. Germline CDR1 MNHNS, CDR2 SASEGT. The CDR3 is made up of 16 amino acids. The CDR3 spells CASSETGTGAVKPQHF. CDR3 nucleotides: TGTGCCAGCAGTGAGACCGGGACAGGGGCTGTGAAGCCCCAGCATTTT.

In its sample, this clone was seen many times. This chain connects TRBV29-1 to TRBJ1-6, with 11 bases aligning to TRBD1. V trimming: 5 bases; J trimming: 11 bases; junction bases outside the gene matches: 5. Germline lookup yields CDR1 SQVTM and CDR2 ANQGSEA. This CDR3 comprises 13 residues. CDR3 bases: TGCAGCGTTTTTGGACAGGGGGCCGCACCCCTCCACTTT. This codes for CSVFGQGAAPLHF.

The genes are TRBV18 and TRBJ2-6; D not resolved. This CDR3 is 14 amino acids long. CDR1 and CDR2 (germline): KGHSH, LQKENI. V was pared by 5 bases and J by 4 bases, with 9 bases between. The CDR3 protein is CASSSQSGANVLTF. The CDR3 nucleotides read TGTGCCAGCTCATCCCAATCCGGGGCCAACGTCCTGACTTTC.

The chain uses TRBV7-3 and TRBJ2-1; 10 bases fit TRBD2. Per germline, CDR1 SGHTA and CDR2 FQGTGA. With 5 bases clipped from V and 6 bases from J, the junction kept 10 bases outside the gene matches. The CDR3 covers 16 residues. Here the CDR3 DNA reads TGTGCCAGCAGCCTCTATCTAGCGGGAGAGGCCAATGAGCAGTTCTTC. Translated: CASSLYLAGEANEQFF.

This clone was seen a handful of times. The chain employs TRBV7-8 and TRBJ2-5, with D tentatively TRBD1 (5 bases). CDR3 size: 14 residues. The ends were cut back, 5 bases at V and 4 bases at J, with 14 bases in the middle. The V gene's germline CDR1 is SGHVS and CDR2 FQNEAQ. CDR3 amino acids: CASSITQVRETQYF. DNA for the CDR3: TGTGCCAGCAGCATCACACAGGTCCGAGAGACCCAGTACTTC. Full variable domain (rest looked up from reference TRBV7-8 and TRBJ2-5): GAGVSQSPRYKVAKRGQDVALRCDPISGHVSLFWYQQALGQGPEFLTYFQNEAQLDKSGLPSDRFFAERPEGSVSTLKIQRTQQEDSAVYLCASSITQVRETQYFGPGTRLLVL.

The chain uses TRBV25-1 and TRBJ1-1; D is unclear. The length of the CDR3 is 13 residues. CDR1 is MGHDK, CDR2 SYGVNS, per germline. The V and J ends lost 5 bases and 4 bases respectively, with 11 bases between them. CDR3 loop: CASSYSSSTEAFF. The CDR3 nucleotides read TGTGCCAGCAGTTACTCCTCGAGCACTGAAGCTTTCTTT.

V and J are TRBV7-9 and TRBJ1-4; D might be TRBD1 (6 bases). The CDR3 has 15 residues. CDR1 and CDR2 from the germline V gene are SEHNR and FQNEAQ (reference sequence). Trimming left V 3 bases short and J 3 bases short, with 11 bases between. CDR3 amino acids: CASSFGDTPNEKLFF. The CDR3 DNA follows: TGTGCCAGCAGCTTTGGGGACACCCCTAATGAAAAACTGTTTTTT.

This sequence joins TRBV5-4 and TRBJ2-3; a weak D match, TRBD2 (6 bases). Germline V gene data show CDR1 as SGHNT and CDR2 as YYREEE (reference sequence). The CDR3 runs 14 residues. Deletions cut 4 bases from V and 4 bases from J, with 13 bases between. This chain's CDR3 is CASSLASRPDTQYF. CDR3 nucleotide sequence: TGTGCCAGCAGCCTAGCGTCGAGGCCAGATACGCAGTATTTT. The full variable domain, completed using reference TRBV5-4 and TRBJ2-3, is ETGVTQSPTHLIKTRGQQVTLRCSSQSGHNTVSWYQQALGQGPQFIFQYYREEENGRGNFPPRFSGLQFPNYSSELNVNALELDDSALYLCASSLASRPDTQYFGPGTRLTVL.

This chain joins TRBV6-1 and TRBJ1-1, with D possibly being TRBD1 (5 bases). Trimming cost V 2 bases and J 1 base, with 8 bases left between them. This CDR3 region has 14 residues. Germline V CDR1 and CDR2: MNHNS, SASEGT. DNA of the CDR3: TGTGCCAGCAGTGAACAGGGTAAGAACACTGAAGCTTTCTTT. Protein sequence: CASSEQGKNTEAFF.

This chain connects TRBV7-2 to TRBJ2-3; tentative D call: TRBD2 (6 bases). Trimming took 5 bases from V and 0 from J, leaving 12 bases between them. The germline V gene encodes CDR1 SGHTA and CDR2 FQGNSA. The CDR3 runs 15 residues. The CDR3 coding sequence is TGTGCCAGCAGCCCAGTTGGAGGGAGCACAGATACGCAGTATTTT. Residues: CASSPVGGSTDTQYF.

V and J are TRBV5-8 and TRBJ2-7, with D perhaps TRBD1 (5 bases). The germline gives CDR1 SGHTS, CDR2 YDEGEE. Between the trimmed V and J ends, which lost 2 bases and 2 bases, there was a span of 8 bases. This CDR3 has 13 residues. The CDR3 bases are TGTGCCAGCAGCTTCGACAGAGCCTACGAGCAGTACGTC. Translated, it gives CASSFDRAYEQYV.

The count of this clone is one. The chain has TRBV6-6 and TRBJ1-5, with D perhaps TRBD1 (5 bases). V was clipped by 6 bases and J by 0 bases, with 12 bases between them. This CDR3 has 15 residues. Per germline, CDR1 MNHNY and CDR2 SVGAGI (reference sequence). The CDR3 sequence: CASRTVRDSNQPQHF. The CDR3 DNA follows: TGTGCCAGCAGGACAGTCAGGGATAGCAATCAGCCCCAGCATTTT.